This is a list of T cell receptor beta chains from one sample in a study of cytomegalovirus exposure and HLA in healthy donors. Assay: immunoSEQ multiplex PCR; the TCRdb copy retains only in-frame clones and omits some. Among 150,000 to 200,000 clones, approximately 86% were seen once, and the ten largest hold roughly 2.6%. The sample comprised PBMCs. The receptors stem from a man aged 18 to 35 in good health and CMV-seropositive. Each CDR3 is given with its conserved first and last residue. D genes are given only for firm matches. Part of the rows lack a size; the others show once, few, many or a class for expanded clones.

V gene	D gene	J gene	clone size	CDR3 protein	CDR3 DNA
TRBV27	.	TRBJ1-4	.	CASSPTGGATNEKLFF	TGTGCCAGCAGTCCCACGGGGGGAGCAACTAATGAAAAACTGTTTTTT
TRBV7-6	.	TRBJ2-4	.	CASSPLGGKNIQYF	TGTGCCAGCAGCCCTCTAGGCGGGAAAAACATTCAGTACTTC
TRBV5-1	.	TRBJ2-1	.	CASSLARNEQFF	TGCGCCAGCAGCTTGGCCCGTAATGAGCAGTTCTTC
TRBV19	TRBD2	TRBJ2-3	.	CASSTGLAGAASAADTQYF	TGTGCCAGTAGTACGGGACTAGCGGGAGCTGCCTCGGCCGCAGATACGCAGTATTTT
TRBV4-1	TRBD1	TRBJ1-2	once	CASSQGGTGHYGYTF	TGCGCCAGCAGCCAAGGCGGGACAGGGCACTATGGCTACACCTTC
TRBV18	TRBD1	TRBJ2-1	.	CASYRTGRKFF	TGTGCCAGCTACAGGACAGGGAGGAAGTTCTTC
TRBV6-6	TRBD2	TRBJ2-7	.	CASSLAGGNEQYF	TGTGCCAGCAGTTTAGCGGGAGGGAACGAGCAGTACTTC
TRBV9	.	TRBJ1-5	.	CASSRAPAGQPQHF	TGTGCCAGCAGCCGGGCCCCGGCGGGTCAGCCCCAGCATTTT
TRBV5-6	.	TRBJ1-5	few	CASSLGLLSNQPQHF	TGTGCCAGCAGCTTGGGGCTTCTTAGCAATCAGCCCCAGCATTTT
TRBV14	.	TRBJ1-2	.	CASSQERGYPHLFYGYTF	TGTGCCAGCAGCCAAGAAAGGGGGTACCCGCACCTTTTCTATGGCTACACCTTC
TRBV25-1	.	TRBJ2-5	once	CASSFGGRETQYF	TGTGCCAGCTCCTTTGGGGGCCGAGAGACCCAGTACTTC
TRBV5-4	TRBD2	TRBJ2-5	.	CASSLVLAGQETQYF	TGTGCCAGCAGCTTGGTGCTAGCGGGGCAAGAGACCCAGTACTTC
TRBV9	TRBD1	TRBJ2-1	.	CASSPRWGTEKVNEQFF	TGTGCCAGCAGCCCCAGGTGGGGGACAGAGAAAGTTAATGAGCAGTTCTTC
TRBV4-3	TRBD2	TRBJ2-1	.	CASSQDIGGRWNNEQFF	TGCGCCAGCAGCCAAGATATCGGCGGGAGGTGGAACAATGAGCAGTTCTTC
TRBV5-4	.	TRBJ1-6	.	CASSFGGVDSPLHF	TGTGCCAGCAGCTTCGGGGGAGTTGATTCACCCCTCCACTTT
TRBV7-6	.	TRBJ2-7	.	CASSSGDTYEQYF	TGTGCCAGCAGCTCAGGGGACACCTACGAGCAGTACTTC
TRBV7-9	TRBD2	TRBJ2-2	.	CASSMRLAGGAGELFF	TGTGCCAGCAGCATGCGACTAGCGGGAGGGGCCGGGGAGCTGTTTTTT
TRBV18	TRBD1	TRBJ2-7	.	CASSPPTGQGLLEQYF	TGTGCCAGCTCACCACCAACGGGACAGGGTCTCCTCGAGCAGTACTTC
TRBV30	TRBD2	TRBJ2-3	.	CAGGVDTQYF	TGTGCCGGGGGGGTAGATACGCAGTATTTT
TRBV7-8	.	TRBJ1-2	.	CASSLGGQFNYGYTF	TGTGCCAGCAGCTTAGGGGGACAATTCAACTATGGCTACACCTTC
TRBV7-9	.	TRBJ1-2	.	CASSPGTNLYGYTF	TGTGCCAGCAGCCCGGGGACAAACCTTTATGGCTACACCTTC
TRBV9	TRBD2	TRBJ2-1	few	CASSVGASGSLAYNEQFF	TGTGCCAGCAGCGTAGGAGCTAGCGGGAGTTTGGCCTACAATGAGCAGTTCTTC
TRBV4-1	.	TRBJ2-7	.	CASSQGASGFFSYEQYF	TGCGCCAGCAGCCAAGGGGCGTCAGGGTTTTTCTCCTACGAGCAGTACTTC
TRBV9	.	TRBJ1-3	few	CASGQQGVGNTIYF	TGTGCAAGCGGGCAACAGGGTGTCGGAAACACCATATATTTT